The source of this TCR beta chain is a study of human T cells and chemical hapten exposure. Individual cDNA molecules each carried unique molecular identifiers attached by the library. TCRdb redid the calling of the RACE reads with MiXCR, one entry per CDR3 protein. The sample lists 120,000 or so distinct CDR3 sequences; roughly 13% were seen once. The CDR3 is 15 residues long. The V end was cut by 4 bases, the J end by 0 bases, with 14 bases between. The germline CDR1 and CDR2 sequences are SGHRS and YFSETQ. This sample's time point: pre-sensitization, week 0. This sample's treatment: therapeutic diphenylcyclopropenone sensitization with weekly scalp DPC.

This specimen was whole blood, taken in connection with sensitization to the hapten diphenylcyclopropenone (DPC). The chain employs TRBV5-1 and TRBJ2-7, with D perhaps TRBD1 (6 bases). This receptor was taken from a woman younger than 30 with alopecia areata. Some clones in this sample may be carry-over from other donors' samples. CDR3 coding DNA: TGCGCCAGCAGCATCACCGGACAGAGCTCCTACGAGCAGTACTTC. This encodes CASSITGQSSYEQYF.